This TCR beta chain was identified in a study of blood T cell repertoires in COVID-19. Overall study context: PBMCs, B-cell-depleted T cells, or T cells provided the cDNA or gDNA that made up the material.

Germline-derived CDR1 and CDR2 are SGHRS and YFSETQ. The ends lost 1 base at V and 1 base at J; junction bases unmatched: 3. The CDR3 totals 15 residues. Original analysis: Estimated nucleated cell counts came from reference gene primer amplification. Generated by immunoSEQ multiplex PCR, the TCRdb table keeps only in-frame clones and is missing some. Clonal size and the V and J genes are those of that table, whereas D and trimming came from the DNA. The repertoire consists of some 170,000 clones, with 60% to 80% occurring once and the leading ten covering roughly 28%. The genes are TRBV5-1 and TRBJ2-7; TRBD2 aligns across 9 bases. This TCR was sampled from a woman aged 70-85 years with acute or convalescent COVID-19. The specimen was peripheral blood. The CDR3 DNA sequence: TGCGCCAGCAGCTTGAATAGCGGGAGATCCTACGAGCAGTACTTC. It translates to CASSLNSGRSYEQYF.